The clone carrying this T cell receptor beta chain appeared a few times. Its antigen is undetermined. With a much larger clone just one base away, this may be a read error. The data originate from a study of blood T cells in healthy people across ages. Then a second PCR, running about 6 to 12 cycles, was carried out with a sample-barcoded 5' primer and a J-beta primer mix. Each CDR3 protein gets one entry after TCRdb re-called the 5' RACE reads with MiXCR. The sample yields around 1,900,000 distinct CDR3 sequences, about two fifths seen once. Notes on the study in general: PBMCs left unsorted prevented a conclusive naive versus antigen-experienced comparison.

The sequence derives from a human donor in good health. The specimen was blood.

For the CDR3, the DNA is TGCGCCAGCAGCTTGTCTAGCGGGGGAGGAGATACGCAGTATTTT. Protein: CASSLSSGGGDTQYF. The chain links TRBV5-1 to TRBJ2-3, with 10 positions matching TRBD2. After removal of 1 base from V and 5 bases from J, the junction contained 4 bases not matched to a gene. The CDR3 contains 15 residues. The germline CDR1 and CDR2 sequences are SGHRS and YFSETQ.